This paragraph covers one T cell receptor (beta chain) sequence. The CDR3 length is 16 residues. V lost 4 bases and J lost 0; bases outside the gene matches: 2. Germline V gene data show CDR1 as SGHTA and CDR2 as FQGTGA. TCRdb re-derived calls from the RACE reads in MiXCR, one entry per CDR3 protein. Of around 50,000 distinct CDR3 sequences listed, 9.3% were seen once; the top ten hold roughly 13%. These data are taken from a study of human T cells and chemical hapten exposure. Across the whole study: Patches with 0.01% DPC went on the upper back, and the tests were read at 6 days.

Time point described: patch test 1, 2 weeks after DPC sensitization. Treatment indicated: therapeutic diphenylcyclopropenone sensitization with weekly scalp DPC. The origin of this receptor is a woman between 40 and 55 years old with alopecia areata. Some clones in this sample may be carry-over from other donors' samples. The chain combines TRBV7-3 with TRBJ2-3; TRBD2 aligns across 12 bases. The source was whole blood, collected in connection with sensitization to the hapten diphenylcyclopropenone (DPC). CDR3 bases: TGTGCCAGCAGCTCTGGACTAGCGGGGAGCACAGATACGCAGTATTTT. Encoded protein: CASSSGLAGSTDTQYF.